This paragraph covers one T cell receptor beta chain sequence. The antigen it recognizes is unknown. Base quality data are lacking; no much larger clone is found one base away. The record originates from a study of PD-1 blockade in classical Hodgkin lymphoma (dated by TCRdb to 2018 to 2020). At the level of the whole study: Nivolumab dosing was 3 mg/kg intravenously every 2 weeks, continuing until either disease progression or unacceptable toxicity. The study used CyTOF and TCR beta sequencing to define a peripheral blood immune signature of response to PD-1 blockade in classical Hodgkin lymphoma. The full study reports these points: Lower diversity was observed in patients in whom nivolumab was started less than 1 year after ASCT, and these patients were excluded from later analyses so that confounding by immune reconstitution would be avoided. CD4+ but not CD8+ TCR diversity rose significantly by C4D1 (p=0.0027 vs p=0.16), most apparent in complete responders (p=0.02). Baseline diversity similar to that of newly diagnosed patients was observed in trial patients achieving complete response, whereas significantly lower diversity was observed in partial responders and progressors. The study was limited to a single clinical trial cohort, and causes of repertoire differences, possibly disease activity or prior therapy, remained undefined. Newly diagnosed patients were reported to have lower baseline TCR diversity than healthy donors, and relapsed/refractory patients were reported to have lower baseline TCR diversity still.

According to the study, the label for this sample's time point signals: cycle 1 day 1 (C1D1), immediately before nivolumab initiation. Every trial patient had relapsed after autologous stem cell transplantation, and cohorts A, B and C differed in prior brentuximab vedotin exposure. The trial cohort comprised 60 or so patients with relapsed/refractory classical Hodgkin lymphoma whose best overall responses were complete response, partial response or progressive disease. In the multi-cohort phase II CheckMate 205 trial, trial patients received single-agent nivolumab. An independent review committee assessed best overall response by applying the 2007 International Working Group response criteria. Trial PBMCs were collected immediately before nivolumab initiation (C1D1) and during therapy at cycle 2 day 1 and cycle 4 day 1. Peripheral blood was collected in 8 mL Vacutainer Cell Preparation Tubes, from which PBMCs were isolated by centrifugation and then cryopreserved.

The CDR3 sequence holds 11 residues, the cysteine and phenylalanine included. Of the read, only the CDR3 DNA is kept; its 33 bases are in frame from base 1. From a lookup of the germline V gene, CDR1 and CDR2 are MGHDK and SYGVNS. The V end loses 6 bases and the J end loses 4 bases, and a stretch of 4 bases separates them. Genomic DNA was extracted with the Qiagen DNeasy kit from unsorted PBMCs and from negatively selected CD4+ and CD8+ fractions. TCR beta CDR3 regions were amplified by immunoSEQ multiplex PCR using primers annealing to V and J segments. A synthetic immune receptor repertoire was used to minimize amplification bias, and any residual bias was removed computationally once sequencing was done. The paper's data handling went like this. Repertoire diversity was quantified as the Shannon entropy index using custom Python scripts. The unsorted, CD4+ and CD8+ repertoires were each analyzed separately, with the exception of combined analyses, where CD4+ and CD8+ sequences were merged in silico. A clone counted as expanded when the clone's frequency after treatment rose at least 2-fold relative to C1D1, and clones undetected at baseline were given a pseudocount of 0.5. Clones with 0 or 1 copy at C1D1 were defined as singleton clones, while clones with 2 or more copies were defined as non-singleton clones. Clones expanded in unsorted samples were labelled as CD4+, CD8+ or unknown by matching protein sequences in sorted samples from the same patient. Wilcoxon tests on paired samples were used to test diversity changes from C1D1 to C4D1. The table comes from immuneACCESS by way of TCRdb, which keeps in-frame sequences with V and J called. Part of the clones is missing from these tables; in studies checked, under half for an unresolved V gene and the rest for unknown reasons. V, J and clone size were drawn from that table, and D and trimming were deduced from the DNA. This sample is represented by 50,000 to 75,000 clones; 75% to 90% of them were singletons. The ten largest clones take up 15% of the sample.

Material: peripheral blood mononuclear cells (PBMCs), obtained at baseline. The V gene is TRBV25-1 and the J gene is TRBJ2-1, with the D gene too uncertain to name. This receptor was taken from a human donor with classical Hodgkin lymphoma. The nucleotide sequence is TGTGCCAGCAGCGTTTACAATGAGCAGTTCTTC. It encodes CASSVYNEQFF. With all but the CDR3 taken from the reference TRBV25-1 and TRBJ2-1 genes, the full variable domain is: EADIYQTPRYLVIGTGKKITLECSQTMGHDKMYWYQQDPGMELHLIHYSYGVNSTEKGDLSSESTVSRIRTEHFPLTLESARPSHTSQYLCASSVYNEQFFGPGTRLTVL.